Below are 22 T cell receptor beta chains sequenced from a single sample in a study of T cell changes during pregnancy in multiple sclerosis. The protocol was immunoSEQ multiplex PCR, while the TCRdb copy is restricted to in-frame clones and leaves out a portion. The sample records 55,000 to 75,000 clones, 91% being singletons. The sequences come from peripheral blood, collected in the third trimester of pregnancy. The receptors shown here come from a female donor in good health, enrolled as a control in a pregnancy study.

The chain employs TRBV2 and TRBJ1-6, with D possibly being TRBD1 (6 bases). The CDR3 spans 15 residues. Germline CDR1 SNHLY, CDR2 FYNNEI. The V and J ends lost 6 bases and 11 bases respectively, with 20 bases between them. The CDR3 reads CASRGGWTAVAPLHF. In nucleotides, the CDR3 is TGTGCCAGCAGGGGGGGGTGGACAGCGGTAGCACCCCTCCACTTT.

The chain carries TRBV6-4 and TRBJ1-1; 12 bases are a match to TRBD1. Unmatched junction bases numbered 2, after V lost 2 bases and J lost 4 bases. The CDR3 sequence is 15 residues long. Per germline, CDR1 MRHNA and CDR2 SNTAGT. CDR3 sequence: CASSDGTGGGTEAFF. As DNA, the CDR3 is TGTGCCAGCAGTGACGGGACAGGGGGCGGCACTGAAGCTTTCTTT.

J is TRBJ2-3 and V is TRBV6-5; 8 bases are shared with TRBD2. The CDR3 spans 16 residues. J was trimmed by 0 bases and V by 2 bases; bases with no gene match: 4. The germline V gene encodes CDR1 MNHEY and CDR2 SVGAGI. This CDR3 reads CASSYRRGVSTDTQYF. CDR3 nucleotides: TGTGCCAGCAGTTACAGGCGGGGGGTCAGCACAGATACGCAGTATTTT.

This chain connects TRBV2 to TRBJ1-2; 8 positions agree with TRBD1. Trimming removed 5 bases from V and 7 bases from J; junction bases left unmatched: 9. The CDR3 length is 14 residues. Germline-derived CDR1 and CDR2 are SNHLY and FYNNEI. CDR3 sequence reads: CASSQFDRGRGYTF. The CDR3, as DNA: TGTGCCAGCAGTCAATTTGACAGGGGCCGTGGCTACACCTTC.

The rearrangement joins TRBV7-9 to TRBJ1-3, with 8 bases identical to TRBD1. The CDR3 spans 14 residues. Germline lookup yields CDR1 SEHNR and CDR2 FQNEAQ (reference sequence). V shed 7 bases, J shed 4 bases, and the junction held 6 bases outside the gene matches. The CDR3 region is CASMYGQGGNTIYF. The CDR3, as DNA: TGTGCCAGCATGTATGGACAGGGAGGAAACACCATATATTTT.

The V gene is TRBV10-2, the J gene TRBJ2-1; 10 nucleotides align to TRBD2. The CDR3 runs 15 residues. With V trimmed by 8 bases and J by 3 bases, 7 bases remained unmatched. The germline V gene has CDR1 WSHSY and CDR2 SAAADI. As DNA, the CDR3 is TGCGCCAGCTCTAGCGGGGGCGATGACTACAATGAGCAGTTCTTC. This translates into CASSSGGDDYNEQFF.

The CDR3 coding sequence is TGTGCCAGCACGCTCGAGGGTGTGCAGTACTTC. Its translation: CASTLEGVQYF. V usage is TRBV2 and J usage is TRBJ2-7; tentatively, D is TRBD2 (5 bases). The CDR3 length is 11 residues. In germline, CDR1 is SNHLY, CDR2 FYNNEI. Deletions cut 7 bases from V and 9 bases from J, with 13 bases between.

V usage is TRBV5-1 and J usage is TRBJ1-2, with D possibly matching TRBD1 (6 bases). The V gene's germline CDR1 is SGHRS and CDR2 YFSETQ. This CDR3 has 12 residues. Trimming removed 4 bases from V and 5 bases from J, with 9 bases in between. The CDR3 region has the DNA TGCGCCAGCAGCCTAGGACAGTATGGCTACACCTTC. This gives the protein CASSLGQYGYTF. Full variable domain (rest looked up from reference TRBV5-1 and TRBJ1-2): KAGVTQTPRYLIKTRGQQVTLSCSPISGHRSVSWYQQTPGQGLQFLFEYFSETQRNKGNFPGRFSGRQFSNSRSEMNVSTLELGDSALYLCASSLGQYGYTFGSGTRLTVV.

Remarks on this clone: Other nucleotide sequences from this sample produce the same CDR3. The chain employs TRBV18 and TRBJ1-1; maybe TRBD1 (5 bases). The CDR3 covers 15 residues. Trimming pared 1 base from V and 2 bases from J, leaving 11 bases between. Germline lookup yields CDR1 KGHSH and CDR2 LQKENI. The CDR3 is CASSPRQGGNTEAFF. DNA of the CDR3: TGTGCCAGCTCACCACGGCAGGGAGGTAACACTGAAGCTTTCTTT.

The chain carries TRBV9 and TRBJ2-1; possibly TRBD1 for D (6 bases). The CDR3 totals 16 residues. Looked up from germline, CDR1 is SGDLS and CDR2 is YYNGEE. Trimming removed 2 bases from V and 0 bases from J, with 12 bases in between. CDR3 nucleotides: TGTGCCAGCAGCGTCAGGGGTAGCCACTCCTACAATGAGCAGTTCTTC. Protein: CASSVRGSHSYNEQFF.

This chain joins TRBV5-6 and TRBJ2-1; 13 bases map to TRBD2. The CDR3 consists of 16 residues. Germline V gene sequence: CDR1 SGHDT, CDR2 YYEEEE. After removal of 6 bases from V and 6 bases from J, the junction contained 9 bases not matched to a gene. The CDR3 bases are TGTGCCAGCAACGGACTAGCGGGGGCCGAGGCCAATGAGCAGTTCTTC. It yields the protein CASNGLAGAEANEQFF. Looking up the rest from reference TRBV5-6 and TRBJ2-1 gives the full variable domain: DAGVTQSPTHLIKTRGQQVTLRCSPKSGHDTVSWYQQALGQGPQFIFQYYEEEERQRGNFPDRFSGHQFPNYSSELNVNALLLGDSALYLCASNGLAGAEANEQFFGPGTRLTVL.

V is TRBV28 and J is TRBJ2-3; the match to TRBD2 covers 9 bases. In germline, CDR1 is MDHEN, CDR2 SYDVKM. The CDR3 sequence is 15 residues long. Losses at the gene ends were 4 bases for V and 2 bases for J; bases not matched to a gene: 4. CDR3 nucleotide sequence: TGTGCCAGCAGTTCAGCGGGGGGATACACAGATACGCAGTATTTT. Protein product: CASSSAGGYTDTQYF.

The rearrangement links TRBV7-2 to TRBJ2-5, with 7 nucleotides matching TRBD1. From germline, CDR1 is SGHTA and CDR2 FQGNSA. This CDR3 contains 14 residues. V shed 4 bases and J 5 bases; nucleotides not matched to a gene: 7. The CDR3 loop is CASSYQTGPETQYF. The CDR3 DNA follows: TGTGCCAGCAGCTACCAGACAGGGCCGGAGACCCAGTACTTC. The whole variable domain, filled in from reference TRBV7-2 and TRBJ2-5, reads GAGVSQSPSNKVTEKGKDVELRCDPISGHTALYWYRQSLGQGLEFLIYFQGNSAPDKSGLPSDRFSAERTGGSVSTLTIQRTQQEDSAVYLCASSYQTGPETQYFGPGTRLLVL.

J is TRBJ2-7 and V is TRBV6-5; 9 bases match TRBD1. Germline assignment: CDR1 MNHEY and CDR2 SVGAGI. The CDR3 contains 15 residues. J was trimmed by 3 bases and V by 6 bases; bases with no gene match: 9. CDR3: CASSPPGTGYYEQYF. CDR3 nucleotide sequence: TGTGCCAGCAGCCCTCCCGGGACAGGGTACTACGAGCAGTACTTC.

V and J are TRBV5-1 and TRBJ2-7, with D perhaps matching TRBD2 (6 bases). V was cut by 3 bases and J by 7 bases, with 8 bases left in between. The CDR3 has 11 residues. CDR1 is SGHRS and CDR2 is YFSETQ in the germline V gene. CDR3 sequence: CASSWREEQYF. The CDR3 DNA reads as TGCGCCAGCAGCTGGAGGGAGGAGCAGTACTTC.

This chain joins TRBV27 and TRBJ2-3; weak D call: TRBD2 (5 bases). This CDR3 has 12 residues. CDR1 and CDR2 from the germline V gene are MNHEY and SMNVEV (reference sequence). The V end lost 7 bases, the J end lost 6 bases, and 11 bases lay between the germline ends. CDR3 loop: CASTNRTDTQYF. The CDR3 nucleotides are TGTGCCAGCACCAATAGGACTGATACGCAGTATTTT.

In this sample, this clone turned up once. The chain is built from TRBV30 and TRBJ2-7; D possibly corresponds to TRBD2 (6 bases). CDR3 length equals 13 residues. Trimming stripped 2 bases from V and 7 bases from J, with 15 bases between. The germline gives CDR1 GTSNPN, CDR2 SVGIG (reference sequence). In nucleotides, the CDR3 is TGTGCCTGGAGTTCGTCGGGACTTAGAGAGCAGTACTTC. It codes for CAWSSSGLREQYF.

The CDR3 spells CASSQDSRGAEAFF. The CDR3 DNA is TGCGCCAGCAGCCAAGATAGCAGGGGCGCTGAAGCTTTCTTT. The gene calls are TRBV4-1 and TRBJ1-1, with a tentative D call TRBD1 (6 bases). This CDR3 has 14 amino acids. Germline CDR1 reads MGHRA; CDR2 reads YSYEKL. V gave up 0 bases and J gave up 6 bases, with 11 bases separating them.

The genes are TRBV6-1 and TRBJ2-6; D not certain. The germline V and J ends were trimmed by 11 bases and 1 base, with 12 bases remaining between them. The CDR3 spans 14 residues. CDR1 and CDR2 (germline): MNHNS, SASEGT. The CDR3 DNA reads TGTGCCTCACGTCCGCGGTCTGGGGCCAACGTCCTGACTTTC. Its protein is CASRPRSGANVLTF.

CDR3 sequence: CASSVEGNQPQHF. CDR3 bases: TGTGCCAGCAGTGTCGAGGGAAATCAGCCCCAGCATTTT. The chain joins TRBV2 to TRBJ1-5; no reliable D call. This CDR3 has 13 amino acids. Germline loops: CDR1 SNHLY, CDR2 FYNNEI. V shed 4 bases and J shed 4 bases, with 8 bases lying between them.

V usage is TRBV9 and J usage is TRBJ2-7; tentative D call: TRBD2 (6 bases). The CDR3 is made up of 15 amino acids. Germline values: CDR1 SGDLS, CDR2 YYNGEE. V gave up 3 bases and J gave up 2 bases, with 15 bases separating them. CDR3 sequence: CASSEDGTHAYEQYF. In DNA form, the CDR3 reads TGTGCCAGCAGCGAGGATGGGACTCACGCCTACGAGCAGTACTTC.

The gene calls are TRBV7-2 and TRBJ2-3; 7 positions agree with TRBD2. Germline V gene sequence: CDR1 SGHTA, CDR2 FQGNSA. The J segment lost 4 bases and the V segment lost 2 bases, leaving 6 bases of the junction unmatched. The CDR3 covers 15 residues. Here the CDR3 reads CASSLTGGESDTQYF. The CDR3 DNA reads as TGTGCCAGCAGCTTAACTGGGGGGGAATCAGATACGCAGTATTTT.